This T cell receptor beta chain was recorded in a study of blood T cells in healthy people across ages. The table lists this clonotype with a few counts. V lost 4 bases to trimming and J lost 10 bases, with 10 bases between them. The germline gives CDR1 MNHNY, CDR2 SVGAGI (reference sequence). The CDR3 has 11 residues. Next came a second PCR, run for roughly 6 to 11 cycles, which used a sample-barcoded 5' primer along with a J-beta primer mix. TCRdb re-called the 5' RACE reads with MiXCR, one entry per CDR3 protein. Among roughly 1,000,000 distinct CDR3 sequences listed, less than 25% were seen once. These sequences were also reported in another study, on T cells of mothers and their children.

The sequence came from a girl aged 2-10 years in good health. The sample taken for sequencing was blood. J is TRBJ2-5 and V is TRBV6-6; D gene uncertain. CDR3 nucleotides: TGTGCCAGCAGTTTTTACCGAGGCCAGTACTTC. Translated: CASSFYRGQYF.